This T cell receptor beta chain was captured by sequencing in a study of post-analysis software for immune sequencing data. Study overall: Clinical courses comprised relapsing-remitting, secondary progressive and progressive-relapsing multiple sclerosis. Findings and limits, study-wide: Pronounced co-clustering by F measure was evident among identically batched samples. The study found TRBV5-6, TRBV5-1 and TRBV20-1 among a few TRBV segments more frequent in patients than controls.

Unique molecular identifiers were carried by the TCR beta cDNA libraries. TCRdb reprocessed the PCR reads with MiXCR, giving one entry per CDR3 protein. The table includes roughly 650,000 distinct CDR3 sequences, roughly three fifths detected once. Germline loops: CDR1 DFQATT, CDR2 SNEGSKA (reference sequence). The CDR3 length is 12 residues. This clonotype turned up a few times. The antigen is undetermined. The chain couples TRBV20-1 to TRBJ2-7; 9 bases map to TRBD2. What was sequenced was blood. The TCR was taken from a girl aged 2-15 years with multiple sclerosis. The CDR3: CRVAGVIHEQYF. Here the CDR3 DNA reads TGCAGAGTAGCGGGAGTTATTCACGAGCAGTACTTC.